This entry concerns a single T cell receptor (beta chain). Its target is not known. This sample is drawn from a study of radiation and T cells in renal cell carcinoma. The time point here: blood 4 weeks post-SBRT, at nephrectomy. Treatment denoted: 15 Gy SBRT to primary tumor, nephrectomy 4 weeks later. Nephrectomy followed 15 Gy stereotactic body radiation by 4 weeks. Blood was sampled at baseline, 2 weeks and 4 weeks after SBRT. Study-level findings and limits: Top tumor clonotypes rose in blood 2 weeks post-radiation, then contracted. Baseline intratumoral clonotype presence is unknown without pretreatment biopsies.

Libraries were prepared by immunoSEQ multiplex PCR; TCRdb keeps only in-frame clonotypes and omits some of them. This table has about 90,000 clones, around 85% appearing once. The CDR3 length is 13 residues. Trimming took 4 bases from V and 1 from J, leaving 7 bases between them. Germline CDR1 reads SNHLY; CDR2 reads FYNNEI. The rearrangement uses TRBV2 and TRBJ2-5; D is unclear. The sequenced sample was blood, obtained from a patient whose treatment included radiotherapy and nephrectomy. The clonotype was recovered from a man aged 50-60 years with renal cell carcinoma. Here the CDR3 DNA reads TGTGCCAGCAGTGGAATAGCCCAAGAGACCCAGTACTTC. This encodes CASSGIAQETQYF. The full variable domain, rest sourced from reference TRBV2 and TRBJ2-5, is EPEVTQTPSHQVTQMGQEVILRCVPISNHLYFYWYRQILGQKVEFLVSFYNNEISEKSEIFDDQFSVERPDGSNFTLKIRSTKLEDSAMYFCASSGIAQETQYFGPGTRLLVL.